The rows below give T cell receptor beta chains drawn from one sample of a study of T cell repertoires in ileal Crohn's disease. The data were produced by immunoSEQ multiplex PCR, yet TCRdb's version contains in-frame clones alone and is incomplete. The sample yields around 15,000 clones, 50% to 75% seen once. Sequencing was done on a sample of ileal tissue. All receptors derive from an adult with Crohn's disease. The CDR3 runs from the conserved cysteine through the conserved F or W. The order of the fields is clone size, J gene, V gene, CDR3 protein. Clone size is given for some rows only: seen once, a few or many times, or a class if the clone is expanded.

>NA|TRBJ1-1|TRBV7-9
CASSAGYTEAFF
>NA|TRBJ2-5|TRBV2
CASGQGEARGETQYF
>NA|TRBJ2-7|TRBV6-5
CATRDYPYEQYF
>NA|TRBJ2-7|TRBV5-1
CASSLAGTGSEQYF
>NA|TRBJ2-1|TRBV29-1
CSVSGGGYNEQFF
>few|TRBJ2-1|TRBV7-9
CASSLDRGSRSYNEQFF
>NA|TRBJ1-1|TRBV2
CASSVRQGEAFF
>NA|TRBJ2-2|TRBV6-5
CASSLGVMLTGELFF
>NA|TRBJ1-5|TRBV2
CASSSTYSNQPQHF
>NA|TRBJ2-3|TRBV27
CASSLTLWDTQYF
>few|TRBJ2-2|TRBV2
CASRQAGGTNTGELFF
>once|TRBJ1-5|TRBV4-3
CASSPGPGGNQPQHF
>NA|TRBJ2-6|TRBV7-2
CASSSRGTASGANVLTF
>NA|TRBJ2-3|TRBV7-9
CASSLGLAGVIDTQYF
>NA|TRBJ2-7|TRBV7-8
CASTHEAHGTYEQYF
>NA|TRBJ1-4|TRBV5-1
CASSLGGAGEKLFF
>few|TRBJ1-2|TRBV19
CASRTGTSNYGYTF
>NA|TRBJ2-1|TRBV7-6
CASADGTYNEQFF
>NA|TRBJ2-2|TRBV19
CASSIELTAGELFF
>few|TRBJ2-7|TRBV7-2
CASSPRSTSGRGSEQYF
>once|TRBJ1-1|TRBV5-4
CASSLTGTEAFF
>NA|TRBJ2-3|TRBV5-4
CASSPSGSWDTQYF
>NA|TRBJ2-7|TRBV4-1
CASSQEGDTSGYEQYF
>NA|TRBJ1-1|TRBV7-3
CASSLTGGGNTEAFF
>NA|TRBJ2-6|TRBV5-4
CASSRGLDLLTF
>NA|TRBJ2-7|TRBV28
CASSSSAGGIYEQYF
>NA|TRBJ1-1|TRBV7-9
CASSPNKNTEAFF
>NA|TRBJ2-1|TRBV7-8
CASSSLAGSGRARNEQFF
>NA|TRBJ2-1|TRBV4-1
CASSPVTSGYNEQFF
>NA|TRBJ2-7|TRBV15
CATSRDKDRPSYEQYF
>NA|TRBJ2-3|TRBV4-2
CASSQSLATGTDTQYF
>few|TRBJ2-7|TRBV28
CASSLRLAGSYEQYF
>NA|TRBJ2-1|TRBV7-9
CASSTRQGVVTNEQFF
>NA|TRBJ2-2|TRBV5-1
CASSAIFGGGGELFF
>NA|TRBJ1-1|TRBV7-6
CASSLSGLNTEAFF
>NA|TRBJ2-5|TRBV10-1
CASSRGLAGGEETQYF
>NA|TRBJ2-1|TRBV7-3
CASSKDPSGGNEQFF
>NA|TRBJ1-2|TRBV29-1
CSVIGLGYGYTF
>NA|TRBJ2-7|TRBV2
CASAFRVSLYEQYF
>once|TRBJ2-1|TRBV2
CASSEAQRSSYNEQFF
>NA|TRBJ2-2|TRBV28
CASSPRFGGELFF
>few|TRBJ1-2|TRBV30
CAWSAGDFYGYTF